This TCR beta chain came from a study of regulatory T cells in long-lasting Graves disease. Both iRepertoire HTBI primers and Arm-PCR of CDR3 regions were used to build the TCR beta libraries. MiXCR was run by TCRdb on the multiplex PCR reads, yielding one entry per CDR3 protein. The data contain under 800,000 distinct CDR3 sequences, around 17% of them singletons. Described time point: newly diagnosed GD, antithyroid drugs for less than 3 months. Researchers made the TCR library from RNA that was extracted from PBMCs. This CDR3 has 15 amino acids. The J segment lost 4 bases and the V segment lost 7 bases, leaving 8 bases of the junction unmatched. These data were also reused for a study on T cells in Graves' hyperthyroidism and ophthalmopathy. From that study: Within blood appeared most thyroid clonotypes that had expanded above 0.001.

The gene calls are TRBV12-3 or TRBV12-4 and TRBJ1-5; the match to TRBD1 covers 9 bases. Specimen: peripheral blood mononuclear cells (PBMCs), collected at new diagnosis, from a patient treated with antithyroid drugs. This sequence originates from a woman in her thirties with Graves disease. The CDR3 here is CASNHETGGNQPQHF. As DNA, the CDR3 is TGTGCCAGCAACCACGAGACAGGGGGTAATCAGCCCCAGCATTTT.